The entry that follows covers one T cell receptor beta chain sequence. No antigen is known for it. This CDR3 is 16 amino acids long. In germline, CDR1 is KGHSH, CDR2 LQKENI. cDNA libraries for TRB were generated by 5' RACE incorporating UMI labels. TCRdb derives one entry per CDR3 protein from the 5' RACE reads, leaving out DNA. This repertoire includes approximately 89,000 distinct CDR3 sequences. Triplicate sorting captured 300,000 to 350,000 cells each from every CD8+ T cell subset. Naivety in CD8+ T cells corresponded to a CD45RO-CCR7+CD27+CD95- phenotype. The data were taken from a study of CXCR3-negative and CXCR3-positive naive CD8 T cells. Overall study findings and caveats: Both naive subsets carried similar amounts of surface CD5, so TCR strength was inferred from TRB CDR3 properties. When CXCR3-positive naive cells were set against CXCR3-negative naive cells, the former had more hydrophobic TRB CDR3s. After cryopreservation, CXCR3 expression dropped partially; most assays used fresh PBMCs.

The rearrangement joins TRBV18 to TRBJ2-3; the TCRdb D gene call, TRBD1, has no DNA to confirm it. The origin of this receptor is a human donor in good health. Some clones in this sample may be carry-over from other donors' samples. The sequencing sample was made of naive CXCR3+ CD8+ T cells from blood. Indicated subset: CD45RO-CCR7+CD27+CD95- naive CD8+ T cells expressing CXCR3 (TNR3+). The CDR3 region is CASSPGTGLRKDTQYF.